These 5 T cell receptor beta chains share one sample of origin, sequenced in a study of blood T cell repertoires in COVID-19. The data were produced by immunoSEQ multiplex PCR, yet TCRdb's version contains in-frame clones alone and is incomplete. The sample consists of under 400,000 clones, over 75% of them appearing once. Sequenced material: PBMCs or T cells enriched from blood (not recorded which). These receptor sequences come from a man aged 40-49 years in a cohort exposed to, infected with or recovered from COVID-19 (not recorded which).

The chain employs TRBV6-1 and TRBJ2-3, with D possibly matching TRBD2 (5 bases). Germline lookup yields CDR1 MNHNS and CDR2 SASEGT. This CDR3 spans 14 amino acids. Trimming took 1 base from V and 8 from J, leaving 13 bases between them. The chain's CDR3 is CASSEGEFQGTQYF. The CDR3 nucleotides read TGTGCCAGCAGTGAAGGGGAGTTCCAAGGTACGCAGTATTTT.

J is TRBJ2-1 and V is TRBV7-9; TRBD2 aligns across 8 bases. The germline gives CDR1 SEHNR, CDR2 FQNEAQ (reference sequence). The CDR3 sequence is 15 residues long. The trim removed 2 bases at V and 3 bases at J, leaving 3 bases unmatched. CDR3 loop: CASSLRLANYNEQFF. CDR3 DNA sequence: TGTGCCAGCAGCTTAAGACTAGCGAACTACAATGAGCAGTTCTTC. The complete variable domain, with remaining parts taken from reference TRBV7-9 and TRBJ2-1, reads DTGVSQNPRHKITKRGQNVTFRCDPISEHNRLYWYRQTLGQGPEFLTYFQNEAQLEKSRLLSDRFSAERPKGSFSTLEIQRTEQGDSAMYLCASSLRLANYNEQFFGPGTRLTVL.

The chain couples TRBV18 to TRBJ1-3; weak D call: TRBD1 (5 bases). Germline-derived CDR1 and CDR2 are KGHSH and LQKENI. This CDR3 spans 18 amino acids. V was clipped by 3 bases and J by 1 base, with 19 bases between them. The CDR3 here is CASSPLAGRGRSGNTIYF. The CDR3, as DNA: TGTGCCAGCTCACCCCTAGCGGGGCGGGGACGGTCTGGAAACACCATATATTTT.

This clone was counted between two and nine times. The rearrangement uses TRBV9 and TRBJ2-2, with 8 bases aligning to TRBD1. Germline-derived CDR1 and CDR2 are SGDLS and YYNGEE. V dropped 0 bases and J dropped 5; count of bases not matched to a gene: 6. The CDR3 runs 16 residues. CDR3 DNA: TGTGCCAGCAGCGTAGCGGACAGGGTGGGAACCGGGGAGCTGTTTTTT. Protein sequence: CASSVADRVGTGELFF.

The gene calls are TRBV5-1 and TRBJ1-1, with 7 positions matching TRBD1. CDR3 length equals 13 residues. With V trimmed by 2 bases and J by 5 bases, 3 bases remained unmatched. Per the germline V gene, CDR1 is SGHRS and CDR2 is YFSETQ. CDR3 in amino acids: CASSFQGGTEAFF. Written as DNA, the CDR3 is TGCGCCAGCAGCTTTCAGGGGGGTACTGAAGCTTTCTTT.